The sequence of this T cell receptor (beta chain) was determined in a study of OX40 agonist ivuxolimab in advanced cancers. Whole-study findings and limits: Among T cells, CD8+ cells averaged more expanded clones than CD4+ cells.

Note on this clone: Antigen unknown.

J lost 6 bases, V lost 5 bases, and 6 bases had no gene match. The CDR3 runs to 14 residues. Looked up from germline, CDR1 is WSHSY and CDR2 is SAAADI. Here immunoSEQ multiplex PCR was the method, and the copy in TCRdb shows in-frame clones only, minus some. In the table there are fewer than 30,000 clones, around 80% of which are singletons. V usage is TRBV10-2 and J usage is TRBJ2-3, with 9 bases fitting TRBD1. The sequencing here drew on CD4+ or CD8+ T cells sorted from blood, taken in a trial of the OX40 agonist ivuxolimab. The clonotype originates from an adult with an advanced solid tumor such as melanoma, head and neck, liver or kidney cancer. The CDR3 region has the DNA TGCGCCAGCAGTTGGGACAGGGCGAGGGATACGCAGTATTTT. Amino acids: CASSWDRARDTQYF.